This TCR beta chain derives from a study of cytomegalovirus exposure and HLA in healthy donors. About this clone: Its specificity is not known.

Study findings and constraints: CMV antigen specificity was confirmed in vitro for a few CMV-associated chains.

The CDR3 length is 15 residues. Germline values: CDR1 SGHTA, CDR2 FQGNSA. The J segment lost 0 bases and the V segment lost 4 bases, leaving 5 bases of the junction unmatched. Vbeta (60) and Jbeta (13) primers were used in the PCR. Sequencing was performed with immunoSEQ multiplex PCR; in TCRdb, only in-frame clones are kept and a portion is missing. The repertoire holds approximately 160,000 clones, with around 68% as singletons. Sequences were obtained from PBMCs. This TCR was recovered from a man aged 50 to 59 in good health and CMV-seronegative. The V and J genes are TRBV7-2 and TRBJ1-1; 7 bases are shared with TRBD1. The CDR3 region has the DNA TGTGCCAGCAGCTCCCAGACAGGGATGAACACTGAAGCTTTCTTT. Translation gives CASSSQTGMNTEAFF.